This TCR beta chain originates from a study of blood T cell repertoires in COVID-19. Study summary: The United States, Italy and Spain were the sources of the acute and convalescent COVID-19 samples.

Symptom resolution, clearance, or two negative PCRs marked donors in Cohort 3 as recovered. Per the original methods: Amplification from reference gene primers served as the basis for estimated nucleated cell counts. Some clones are missing from TCRdb's copy, which holds only in-frame ones; the method was immunoSEQ multiplex PCR. V and J calls and clone size are copied from that table; D and trimming were computed from the DNA. The sample carries about 400,000 clones, approximately 90% recorded once. The CDR3 is 13 residues long. The germline V gene encodes CDR1 MGHRA and CDR2 YSYEKL. V was pared by 6 bases and J by 2 bases, with 11 bases between.

This TCR derives from a woman in her forties or fifties who had recovered from COVID-19. The chain carries TRBV4-1 and TRBJ2-7, with D possibly matching TRBD2 (6 bases). The sample taken for sequencing was PBMCs or T cells enriched from blood (not recorded which). CDR3: CASRGSGPYEQYF. The CDR3 DNA reads TGCGCCAGCAGGGGTAGCGGACCCTACGAGCAGTACTTC.